This T cell receptor (beta chain) was obtained from a study of Tregs in tolerant kidney transplant recipients. Germline V gene lookup returns CDR1 LNHDA and CDR2 SQIVND (reference sequence). V was pared by 3 bases and J by 2 bases, with 11 bases between. The CDR3 has 15 amino acids. The study, taken as a whole, reports: Few patients were studied, so findings need validation in larger groups. Biological reproducibility was not directly addressed in this study.

Regarding this clone: Its antigen is as yet unknown.

The data were produced by immunoSEQ multiplex PCR, yet TCRdb's version contains in-frame clones alone and is incomplete. The sample lists 85,000 to 90,000 clones; more than 80% were seen once. The clonotype was recovered from a human donor in good health. Sequencing was performed on CD8+ T cells from blood. The chain joins TRBV19 to TRBJ1-3; D is ambiguous. CDR3 loop: CASSIGLAAGNTIYF. CDR3 bases: TGTGCCAGTAGTATTGGCCTGGCGGCTGGAAACACCATATATTTT. The variable domain in full, with the rest retrieved from reference TRBV19 and TRBJ1-3, is DGGITQSPKYLFRKEGQNVTLSCEQNLNHDAMYWYRQDPGQGLRLIYYSQIVNDFQKGDIAEGYSVSREKKESFPLTVTSAQKNPTAFYLCASSIGLAAGNTIYFGEGSWLTVV.